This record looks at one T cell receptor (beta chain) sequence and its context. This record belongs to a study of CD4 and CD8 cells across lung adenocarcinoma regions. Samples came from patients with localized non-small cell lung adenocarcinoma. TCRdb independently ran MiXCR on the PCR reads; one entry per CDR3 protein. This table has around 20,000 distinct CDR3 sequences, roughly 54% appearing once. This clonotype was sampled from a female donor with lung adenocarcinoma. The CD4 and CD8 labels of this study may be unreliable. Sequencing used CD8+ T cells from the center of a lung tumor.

This chain's CDR3 is CASSEVWTGLDVGEKLFF. The DNA of the CDR3 is TGTGCCAGCAGTGAAGTCTGGACAGGTTTAGACGTAGGTGAAAAACTGTTTTTT. The chain employs TRBV6-1 and TRBJ1-4, with TRBD1 identical over 7 bases. J gave up 7 bases and V 1 base, and 15 bases lay outside the gene matches. CDR1 and CDR2 from the germline V gene are MNHNS and SASEGT. The CDR3 has 18 residues.